The next 13 T cell receptor beta chains were all read from a single sample in a study of T-cell reconstitution after alpha-beta-depleted transplantation in children. Unique molecular identifiers were incorporated into the prepared TCRbeta library. TCRdb used MiXCR to reprocess the PCR reads, holding one entry per CDR3 protein. The sample gives about 210,000 distinct CDR3 sequences, approximately 15% of which show up once; around 44% is in the top ten. The sequencing here drew on PBMCs, mostly from graft donor cells, taken 360 days after TCRalphabeta/CD19-depleted stem cell transplant. These receptor sequences come from a male patient under 10 years old who had a stem cell transplant for acute lymphoblastic leukemia, so the T cells may come from the graft donor.

J is TRBJ2-2 and V is TRBV24-1, with D perhaps TRBD1 (6 bases). The CDR3 length is 20 residues. Between the trimmed V and J ends, which lost 5 bases and 3 bases, there was a span of 27 bases. From germline, CDR1 is KGHDR and CDR2 SFDVKD. For the CDR3, the DNA is TGTGCCACCAGTGGTTCTCAAGGGGCAGGGTTGGGGGCTCACACCGGGGAGCTGTTTTTT. It is translated as CATSGSQGAGLGAHTGELFF.

The V gene is TRBV7-2, the J gene TRBJ2-2; D gene uncertain. This CDR3 is 14 amino acids long. The germline CDR1 and CDR2 sequences are SGHTA and FQGNSA. Trimming removed 4 bases at V and 1 base at J, with 7 bases between. The DNA of the CDR3 is TGTGCCAGCAGCTACTTATTGAACACCGGGGAGCTGTTTTTT. It yields the protein CASSYLLNTGELFF.

This clonotype came up many times. The CDR3 coding sequence is TGTGCCAGCTCACCCAAAAGTCAGGGGGACGAGCAGTACTTC. This sequence encodes CASSPKSQGDEQYF. This chain connects TRBV18 to TRBJ2-7, with 7 positions matching TRBD1. The J segment lost 5 bases and the V segment lost 3 bases, leaving 7 bases of the junction unmatched. This CDR3 comprises 14 residues. Germline V gives CDR1 KGHSH, CDR2 LQKENI.

This clonotype was seen more than once but under ten times. The chain employs TRBV28 and TRBJ2-3; a possible D gene is TRBD1 (7 bases). Trimming removed 5 bases at V and 0 bases at J, with 9 bases between. Germline V gene sequence: CDR1 MDHEN, CDR2 SYDVKM. The CDR3 covers 14 residues. The CDR3 protein is CASSQGGSTDTQYF. The DNA of the CDR3 is TGTGCCAGCAGTCAGGGGGGCAGCACAGATACGCAGTATTTT. The whole variable domain, filled in from reference TRBV28 and TRBJ2-3, reads DVKVTQSSRYLVKRTGEKVFLECVQDMDHENMFWYRQDPGLGLRLIYFSYDVKMKEKGDIPEGYSVSREKKERFSLILESASTNQTSMYLCASSQGGSTDTQYFGPGTRLTVL.

This clonotype has more than one count but fewer than ten. This chain links TRBV7-6 with TRBJ2-7, with 8 bases that match TRBD1. This CDR3 contains 18 residues. CDR1 and CDR2 from the germline V gene are SGHVS and FNYEAQ. The V segment lost 5 bases and the J segment 0 bases; nucleotides outside the gene matches: 15. CDR3 coding DNA: TGTGCCAGCAGCCACAAATTAAGGGCTACAGGGGGCTCCTACGAGCAGTACTTC. Its protein is CASSHKLRATGGSYEQYF.

This clonotype came up a few times. The chain carries TRBV20-1 and TRBJ1-2, with no clear D. CDR1 and CDR2 from the germline V gene are DFQATT and SNEGSKA (reference sequence). Trimming stripped 4 bases from V and 5 bases from J, with 14 bases between. This CDR3 comprises 13 residues. The CDR3 here is CSAMTSREYGYTF. The CDR3 coding sequence is TGCAGTGCTATGACATCTCGGGAATATGGCTACACCTTC.

This clonotype was recorded a few times. The chain couples TRBV12-3 or TRBV12-4 to TRBJ2-1; D gene ambiguous. The CDR3 sequence is 15 residues long. V dropped 3 bases and J dropped 1 base, with 10 bases sitting between them. Here the CDR3 reads CASSLMKGSYNEQFF. In DNA, the CDR3 is TGTGCCAGCAGTTTGATGAAGGGTTCCTACAATGAGCAGTTCTTC.

This chain joins TRBV7-9 and TRBJ2-1; either TRBD1 or TRBD2 may supply D (5 bases each). Germline V gene lookup returns CDR1 SEHNR and CDR2 FQNEAQ (reference sequence). There are 15 residues in the CDR3. The V end was cut by 6 bases, the J end by 4 bases, with 16 bases between. The chain's CDR3 is CASSWDPRGYNEQFF. The CDR3 coding sequence is TGTGCCAGCAGTTGGGACCCCCGAGGGTACAATGAGCAGTTCTTC.

The chain combines TRBV3-1 with TRBJ1-1; D gene unclear. The CDR3 loop spans 14 amino acids. V lost 1 base and J lost 11, with 17 bases in between. Looked up from germline, CDR1 is LGHDT and CDR2 is YNNKEL (reference sequence). CDR3 in DNA: TGTGCCAGCAGCCAAGGCAGCCACCGAGTTGGCGCTTTCTTT. Amino acid sequence: CASSQGSHRVGAFF.

The genes are TRBV18 and TRBJ2-5; D is uncertain. The V gene lost 0 bases and the J gene lost 5 bases, with 10 bases spanning the gap. The germline V gene has CDR1 KGHSH and CDR2 LQKENI. The CDR3 length is 14 residues. DNA for the CDR3: TGTGCCAGCTCACCACCGATCGCGCCCGAGACCCAGTACTTC. This translates into CASSPPIAPETQYF.

The J gene is TRBJ2-7, the V gene TRBV7-2; 14 bases match TRBD2. Looked up from germline, CDR1 is SGHTA and CDR2 is FQGNSA. The CDR3 consists of 16 residues. Trimming cost V 5 bases and J 7 bases; bases outside gene matches: 10. The CDR3 region has the DNA TGTGCCAGCAGCCCTAGACTAGCGGGGGGGTTTACGGAGCAGTACTTC. Amino acids: CASSPRLAGGFTEQYF.

This clonotype was seen a few times. V is TRBV25-1 and J is TRBJ2-7, with 7 bases fitting TRBD1. Germline CDR1 MGHDK, CDR2 SYGVNS. V shed 8 bases, J shed 1 base, and the junction held 5 bases outside the gene matches. The CDR3 contains 13 residues. CDR3 sequence: CASEDRWSYEQYF. The CDR3 coding sequence is TGTGCCAGCGAGGACAGGTGGTCCTACGAGCAGTACTTC.

In its sample, this clonotype was seen a few times. This chain joins TRBV24-1 and TRBJ2-6, with unresolved D. The CDR3 consists of 13 residues. The V end was cut by 7 bases, the J end by 4 bases, with 7 bases between. Germline V lookup: CDR1 KGHDR, CDR2 SFDVKD. The CDR3: CATRGSGANVLTF. CDR3 nucleotides: TGTGCCACCAGGGGATCGGGGGCCAACGTCCTGACTTTC.